The rows below give T cell receptor beta chains drawn from one sample of a study of blood T cell repertoires in COVID-19. Clones were sequenced by immunoSEQ multiplex PCR, and TCRdb holds only the in-frame ones, with some missing. The top ten hold approximately 1.5% of the sample, which has about 430,000 clones, approximately 90% seen once. Sequences were obtained from PBMCs or T cells enriched from blood (not recorded which). Every receptor here comes from a woman aged 18-30 years who had been exposed to COVID-19. Each CDR3 is given with its conserved first and last residue. Fields, in order: D gene, J gene, V gene, clone size, CDR3 protein, CDR3 DNA. D genes are given only for firm matches. The size entry is marked missing in some rows and otherwise reads once, few, many or a size class.

D gene: TRBD1
J gene: TRBJ2-1
V gene: TRBV7-6
clone size: -
CDR3 protein: CASRPSGTGGLEQFF
CDR3 DNA: TGTGCCAGCAGACCCTCCGGGACAGGGGGTCTCGAGCAGTTCTTC

D gene: TRBD1
J gene: TRBJ2-7
V gene: TRBV6-5
clone size: -
CDR3 protein: CASSPRDRQSYEQYF
CDR3 DNA: TGTGCCAGCAGTCCCCGGGACAGACAATCCTACGAGCAGTACTTC

D gene: -
J gene: TRBJ1-1
V gene: TRBV19
clone size: -
CDR3 protein: CASSNGGGYTEAFF
CDR3 DNA: TGTGCCAGTAGTAACGGGGGAGGATACACTGAAGCTTTCTTT

D gene: TRBD2
J gene: TRBJ2-7
V gene: TRBV7-2
clone size: -
CDR3 protein: CASSLAIAGGFYEQYF
CDR3 DNA: TGTGCCAGCAGCTTAGCCATAGCGGGAGGATTCTACGAGCAGTACTTC

D gene: -
J gene: TRBJ2-2
V gene: TRBV7-9
clone size: few
CDR3 protein: CAPYTGELFF
CDR3 DNA: TGTGCCCCATACACCGGGGAGCTGTTTTTT

D gene: TRBD1
J gene: TRBJ1-1
V gene: TRBV28
clone size: -
CDR3 protein: CASSPPGQGYFTTGDTEAFF
CDR3 DNA: TGTGCCAGCAGTCCTCCGGGACAGGGGTACTTTACCACGGGGGACACTGAAGCTTTCTTT

D gene: TRBD1
J gene: TRBJ1-2
V gene: TRBV7-8
clone size: -
CDR3 protein: CASSRGDRGLGGYTF
CDR3 DNA: TGTGCCAGCAGCCGGGGGGACAGGGGTCTGGGTGGCTACACCTTC

D gene: TRBD2
J gene: TRBJ2-2
V gene: TRBV5-4
clone size: few
CDR3 protein: CASSLGRESPPELFF
CDR3 DNA: TGTGCCAGCAGCTTGGGGCGGGAGAGCCCTCCGGAGCTGTTTTTT

D gene: -
J gene: TRBJ2-1
V gene: TRBV7-9
clone size: -
CDR3 protein: CASSLDADEQFF
CDR3 DNA: TGTGCCAGCAGCTTAGATGCGGATGAGCAGTTCTTC

D gene: -
J gene: TRBJ2-5
V gene: TRBV25-1
clone size: -
CDR3 protein: CASSNYREPQETQYF
CDR3 DNA: TGTGCCAGCAGTAATTACCGGGAGCCACAAGAGACCCAGTACTTC

D gene: TRBD2
J gene: TRBJ2-5
V gene: TRBV5-1
clone size: -
CDR3 protein: CASSLEASGIQETQYF
CDR3 DNA: TGCGCCAGCAGCTTGGAGGCTAGCGGGATTCAAGAGACCCAGTACTTC

D gene: -
J gene: TRBJ1-3
V gene: TRBV11-2
clone size: -
CDR3 protein: CASSSPRGSANTIYF
CDR3 DNA: TGTGCCAGCAGCTCACCCCGGGGAAGTGCAAACACCATATATTTT

D gene: TRBD2
J gene: TRBJ2-5
V gene: TRBV7-2
clone size: -
CDR3 protein: CASSPQLAGIQETQYF
CDR3 DNA: TGTGCCAGCAGCCCACAACTAGCGGGTATCCAAGAGACCCAGTACTTC

D gene: TRBD1
J gene: TRBJ2-5
V gene: TRBV28
clone size: -
CDR3 protein: CASSAPGTGVETQYF
CDR3 DNA: TGTGCCAGCAGTGCACCCGGGACAGGGGTAGAGACCCAGTACTTC

D gene: TRBD2
J gene: TRBJ2-7
V gene: TRBV6-5
clone size: -
CDR3 protein: CASSSSSGSRPYEQYF
CDR3 DNA: TGTGCCAGCAGTTCTTCTAGCGGGAGCCGGCCCTACGAGCAGTACTTC

D gene: -
J gene: TRBJ2-4
V gene: TRBV28
clone size: -
CDR3 protein: CASSRVSNIQYF
CDR3 DNA: TGTGCCAGCAGCCGGGTTTCAAACATTCAGTACTTC

D gene: -
J gene: TRBJ1-3
V gene: TRBV5-1
clone size: -
CDR3 protein: CASSPGGPSGNTIYF
CDR3 DNA: TGCGCCAGCAGCCCCGGGGGGCCCTCTGGAAACACCATATATTTT